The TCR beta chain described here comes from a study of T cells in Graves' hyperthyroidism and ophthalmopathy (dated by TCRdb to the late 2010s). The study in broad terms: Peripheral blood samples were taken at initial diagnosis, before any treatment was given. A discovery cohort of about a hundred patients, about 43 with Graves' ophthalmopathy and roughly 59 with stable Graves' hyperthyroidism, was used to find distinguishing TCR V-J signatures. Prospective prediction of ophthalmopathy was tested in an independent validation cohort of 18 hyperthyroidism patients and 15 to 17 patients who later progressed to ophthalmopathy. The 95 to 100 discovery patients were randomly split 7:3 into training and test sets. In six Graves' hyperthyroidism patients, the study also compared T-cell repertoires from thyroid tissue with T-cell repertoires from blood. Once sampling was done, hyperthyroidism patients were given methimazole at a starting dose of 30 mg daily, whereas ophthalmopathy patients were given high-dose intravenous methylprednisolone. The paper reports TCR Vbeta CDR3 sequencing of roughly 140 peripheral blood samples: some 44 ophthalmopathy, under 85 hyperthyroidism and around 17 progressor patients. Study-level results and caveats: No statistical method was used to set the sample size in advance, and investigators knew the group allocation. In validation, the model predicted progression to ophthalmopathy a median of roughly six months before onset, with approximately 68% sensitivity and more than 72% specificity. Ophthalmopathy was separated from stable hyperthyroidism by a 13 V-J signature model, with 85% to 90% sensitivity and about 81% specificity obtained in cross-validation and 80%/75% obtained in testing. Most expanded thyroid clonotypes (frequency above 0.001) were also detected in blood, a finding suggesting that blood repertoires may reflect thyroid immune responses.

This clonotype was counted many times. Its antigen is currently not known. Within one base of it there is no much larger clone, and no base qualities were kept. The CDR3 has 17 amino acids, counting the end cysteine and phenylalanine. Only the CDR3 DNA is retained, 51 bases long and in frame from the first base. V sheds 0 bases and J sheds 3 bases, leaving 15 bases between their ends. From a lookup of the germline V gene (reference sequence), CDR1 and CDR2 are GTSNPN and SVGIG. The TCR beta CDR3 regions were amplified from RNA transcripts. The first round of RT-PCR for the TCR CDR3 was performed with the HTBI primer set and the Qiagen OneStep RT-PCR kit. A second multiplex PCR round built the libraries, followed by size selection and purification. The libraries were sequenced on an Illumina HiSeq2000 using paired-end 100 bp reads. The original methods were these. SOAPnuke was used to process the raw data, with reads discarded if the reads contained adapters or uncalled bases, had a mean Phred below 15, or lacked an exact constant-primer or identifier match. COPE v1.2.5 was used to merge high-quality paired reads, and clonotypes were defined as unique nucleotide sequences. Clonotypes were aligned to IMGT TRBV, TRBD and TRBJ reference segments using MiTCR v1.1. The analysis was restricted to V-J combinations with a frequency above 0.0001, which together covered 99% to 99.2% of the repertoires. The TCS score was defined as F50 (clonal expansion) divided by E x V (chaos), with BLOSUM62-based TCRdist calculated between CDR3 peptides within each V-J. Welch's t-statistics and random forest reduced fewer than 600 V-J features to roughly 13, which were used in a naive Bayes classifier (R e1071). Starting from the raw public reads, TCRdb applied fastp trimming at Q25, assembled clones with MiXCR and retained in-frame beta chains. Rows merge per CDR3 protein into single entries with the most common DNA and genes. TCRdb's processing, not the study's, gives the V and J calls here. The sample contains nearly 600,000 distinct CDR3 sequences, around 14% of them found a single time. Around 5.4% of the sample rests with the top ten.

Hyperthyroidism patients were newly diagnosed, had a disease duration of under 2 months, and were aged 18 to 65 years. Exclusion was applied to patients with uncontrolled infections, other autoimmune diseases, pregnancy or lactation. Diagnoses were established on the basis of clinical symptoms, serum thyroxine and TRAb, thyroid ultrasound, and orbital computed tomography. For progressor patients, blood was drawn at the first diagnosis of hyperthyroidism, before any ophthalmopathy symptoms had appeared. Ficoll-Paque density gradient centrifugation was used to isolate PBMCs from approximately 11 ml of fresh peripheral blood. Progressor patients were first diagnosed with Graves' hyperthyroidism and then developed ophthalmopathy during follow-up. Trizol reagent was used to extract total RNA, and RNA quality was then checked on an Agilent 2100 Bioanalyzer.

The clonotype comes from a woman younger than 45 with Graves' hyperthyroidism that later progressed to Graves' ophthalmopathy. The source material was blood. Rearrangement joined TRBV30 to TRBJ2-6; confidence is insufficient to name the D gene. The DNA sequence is TGTGCCTGGAGTGTTGGGCCTAGTGGCTTTGGGGCCAACGTCCTGACTTTC. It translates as CAWSVGPSGFGANVLTF.